This T cell receptor (beta chain) appears in the sequencing data of a study of Tregs in tolerant kidney transplant recipients. About the study: Related graft donors supplied nonmyeloablative bone marrow transplants, and mixed chimerism was transient.

Findings and caveats of the study: This study did not directly address biological reproducibility.

The assay was immunoSEQ multiplex PCR, and TCRdb's table has in-frame clones only and misses some. The data contain fewer than 80,000 clones, roughly 98% of them seen just once; the ten biggest clones take up 0.34%. CD4+CD25+CD127- Tregs, CD4+CD25- non-Tregs, CD4 and CD8 cells were sorted. Before regulatory T cell sorting, thawed PBMCs rested overnight at 37°C in about 210 IU/ml IL-2. As for this clone: Its target is unknown.

The CDR3 spans 14 residues. CDR1 and CDR2 (germline): SGHRS, YFSETQ. Trimming cost V 5 bases and J 3 bases; bases outside gene matches: 7. The sequences come from Tregs from blood, collected before the transplant. This TCR derives from a human donor who received a combined kidney and bone marrow transplant. The chain has TRBV5-1 and TRBJ2-7; 8 bases are a match to TRBD1. The CDR3, as DNA: TGCGCCAGCAGGAGGGGACAGGCAAACTACGAGCAGTACTTC. It encodes CASRRGQANYEQYF.